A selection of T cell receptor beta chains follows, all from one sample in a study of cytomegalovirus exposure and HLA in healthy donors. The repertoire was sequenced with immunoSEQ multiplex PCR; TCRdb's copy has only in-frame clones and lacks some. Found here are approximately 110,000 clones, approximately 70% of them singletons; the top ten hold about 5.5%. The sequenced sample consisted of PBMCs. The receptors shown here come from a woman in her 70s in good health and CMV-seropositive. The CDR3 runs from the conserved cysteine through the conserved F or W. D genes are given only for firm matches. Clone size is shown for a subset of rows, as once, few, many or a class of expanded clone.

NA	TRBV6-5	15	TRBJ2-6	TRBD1	TGTGCCAGCAATTCACAGGGGGCTGGGGCCAACGTCCTGACTTTC	CASNSQGAGANVLTF
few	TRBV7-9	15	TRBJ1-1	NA	TGTGCCAGCAGCTTAGGGGAGGCAGTTGAAACTGAAGCTTTCTTT	CASSLGEAVETEAFF
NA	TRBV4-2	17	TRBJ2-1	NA	TGTGCCAGCAGCCAAGAGGCAGGGCCCCTCGGAAACAATGAGCAGTTCTTC	CASSQEAGPLGNNEQFF
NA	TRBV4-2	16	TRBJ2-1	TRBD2	TGTGCCAGCAGCCCCGAGCGGGGGGGCTCCTACAATGAGCAGTTCTTC	CASSPERGGSYNEQFF
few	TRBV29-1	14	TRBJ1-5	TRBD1	TGCAGCGCCTCGGGACAGGGGTTCGAACAGCCCCAGCATTTT	CSASGQGFEQPQHF
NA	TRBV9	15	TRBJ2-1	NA	TGTGCCAGCAGCGTAGGAGGGCCCCCTTTGGATGAGCAGTTCTTC	CASSVGGPPLDEQFF
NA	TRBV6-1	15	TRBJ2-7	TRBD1	TGTGCCAGCAGGCGACAGGGGGCGGTCTCCTACGAGCAGTACTTC	CASRRQGAVSYEQYF
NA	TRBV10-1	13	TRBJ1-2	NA	TGCGCCAGCAGGACGGGGGGGGTCTATGGCTACACCTTC	CASRTGGVYGYTF
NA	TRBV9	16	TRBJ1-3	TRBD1	TGTGCCAGCAGCCCTCGGCAGGGGGCGGGTGGAAACACCATATATTTT	CASSPRQGAGGNTIYF
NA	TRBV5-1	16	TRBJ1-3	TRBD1	TGCGCCAGCAGCTTGTCCACAGGGGGCTCCGGAAACACCATATATTTT	CASSLSTGGSGNTIYF
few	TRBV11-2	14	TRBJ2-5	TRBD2	TGTGCCAGCAGTCTTAGCGGGGGCGGAGAGACCCAGTACTTC	CASSLSGGGETQYF
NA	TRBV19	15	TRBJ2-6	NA	TGTGCCAGTAGACCGAGGGTCTCTGGGGCCAACGTCCTGACTTTC	CASRPRVSGANVLTF
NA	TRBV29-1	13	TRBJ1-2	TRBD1	TGCAGCGTGACAGGGAAAGTTAACTATGGCTACACCTTC	CSVTGKVNYGYTF
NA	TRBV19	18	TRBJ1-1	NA	TGTGCCAGTAGTTCGTTTATCCTCCAGGGTGGGATTAACACTGAAGCTTTCTTT	CASSSFILQGGINTEAFF
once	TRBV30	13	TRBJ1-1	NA	TGTGCCTGGAGCCCGGGGAGGGTATCTGAAGCTTTCTTT	CAWSPGRVSEAFF
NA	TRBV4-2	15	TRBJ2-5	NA	TGTGCCAGCAGCCAAGGGAGTCCCCCCGGGGAGACCCAGTACTTC	CASSQGSPPGETQYF
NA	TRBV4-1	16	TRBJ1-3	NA	TGCGCCAGCAGCCAAGGAATCTTAGCAGCTGGAAACACCATATATTTT	CASSQGILAAGNTIYF
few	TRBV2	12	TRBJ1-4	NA	TGTGCCAGTAGGGGCCCTAATGAAAAACTGTTTTTT	CASRGPNEKLFF
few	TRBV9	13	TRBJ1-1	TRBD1	TGTGCCAGCAGCGTAGGAGAAGGACAGGGAGCTTTCTTT	CASSVGEGQGAFF
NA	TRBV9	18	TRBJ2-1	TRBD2	TGTGCCAGCAGCGTAGAGGGTCCCGCTAGCGGGGGCCACAATGAGCAGTTCTTC	CASSVEGPASGGHNEQFF
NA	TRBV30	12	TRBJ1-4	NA	TGTGCCTGGAGCACGGGAGGTGAAAAACTGTTTTTT	CAWSTGGEKLFF
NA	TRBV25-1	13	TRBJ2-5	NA	TGTGCCAGCAGTGAAGGGGGAGGAGAGACCCAGTACTTC	CASSEGGGETQYF
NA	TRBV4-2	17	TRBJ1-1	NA	TGTGCCAGCAGCCAAGAAGGGCCGGGACTCCTGACGGATGAAGCTTTCTTT	CASSQEGPGLLTDEAFF
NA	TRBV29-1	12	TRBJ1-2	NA	TGCAGCGCCCCGGGTCTGGGGGGTGGCTACACCTTC	CSAPGLGGGYTF
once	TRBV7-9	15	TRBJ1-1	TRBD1	TGTGCCAGCAGCCCTCAGACAGGGACGAGAGCTGAAGCTTTCTTT	CASSPQTGTRAEAFF
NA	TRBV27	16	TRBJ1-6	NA	TGTGCCAGCAGTTTAGGACAGTTCTGGATTAATTCACCCCTCCACTTT	CASSLGQFWINSPLHF
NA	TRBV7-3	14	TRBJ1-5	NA	TGTGCCAGCAGCGGTGAGGGGGGCAATCAGCCCCAGCATTTT	CASSGEGGNQPQHF
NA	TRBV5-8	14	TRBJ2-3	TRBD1	TGTGCCAGCAGCTTGGAGGGGGCTGCAGATACGCAGTATTTT	CASSLEGAADTQYF
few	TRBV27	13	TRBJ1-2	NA	TGTGCCAGCAGTTTAGGGGGGGTAGGAGGCTACACCTTC	CASSLGGVGGYTF
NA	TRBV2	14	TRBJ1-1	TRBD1	TGTGCCAGCAGTTCAGGCAGGGGGTTGGCTGAAGCTTTCTTT	CASSSGRGLAEAFF
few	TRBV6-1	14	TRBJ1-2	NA	TGTGCCAGCACTTTAGGAGGCCCCCCCTATGGCTACACCTTC	CASTLGGPPYGYTF
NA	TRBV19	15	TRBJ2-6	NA	TGTGCCAGTAGCCAGGGGAGCTCTGGGGCCAACGTCCTGACTTTC	CASSQGSSGANVLTF
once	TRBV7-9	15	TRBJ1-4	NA	TGTGCCAGCAGCTCTCCGGGGGGCATAGGTGAAAAACTGTTTTTT	CASSSPGGIGEKLFF
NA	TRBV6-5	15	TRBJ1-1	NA	TGTGCCAGCAGTTACGGGAGGGTACGGGGTACTGAAGCTTTCTTT	CASSYGRVRGTEAFF
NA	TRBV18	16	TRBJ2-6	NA	TGTGCCAGCTCACCAACAGGTTCCTCTGGGGCCAACGTCCTGACTTTC	CASSPTGSSGANVLTF
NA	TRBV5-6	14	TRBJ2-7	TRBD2	TGTGCCAGCAGCTTTCTAGCGGGGGGAGGAGAGCAGTACTTC	CASSFLAGGGEQYF
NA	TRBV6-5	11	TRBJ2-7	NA	TGTGCCAGCAGGACAGCATACGGGCAGTACTTC	CASRTAYGQYF
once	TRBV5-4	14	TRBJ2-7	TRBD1	TGTGCCAGCAGCCCGGACAGGTCCTCCTACGAGCAGTACTTC	CASSPDRSSYEQYF
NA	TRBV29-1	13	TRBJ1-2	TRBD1	TGCAGCGTTGGAAGGGGACAGGACTATGGCTACACCTTC	CSVGRGQDYGYTF
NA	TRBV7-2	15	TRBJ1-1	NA	TGTGCCAGCAGCGTTTTAGGTGGAGGAGACACTGAAGCTTTCTTT	CASSVLGGGDTEAFF
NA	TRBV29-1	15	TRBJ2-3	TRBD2	TGCAGCGCTGGGACTAGCGGGGGGCACACAGATACGCAGTATTTT	CSAGTSGGHTDTQYF
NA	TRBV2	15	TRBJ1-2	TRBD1	TGTGCCAGCAGTCCCGGGACAGAGCTAAACTATGGCTACACCTTC	CASSPGTELNYGYTF
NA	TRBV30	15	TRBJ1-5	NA	TGTGCCTGGAGTGGAGGGTTCTATAGCAATCAGCCCCAGCATTTT	CAWSGGFYSNQPQHF
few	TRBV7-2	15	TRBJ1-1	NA	TGTGCCAGCAGCTCGCCTGGGGGGGCGAACACTGAAGCTTTCTTT	CASSSPGGANTEAFF
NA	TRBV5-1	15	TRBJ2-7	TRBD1	TGCGCCAGCAGCTTGGAAGGACAGGGACCCTACGAGCAGTACTTC	CASSLEGQGPYEQYF
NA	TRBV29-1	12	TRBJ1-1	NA	TGCAGCGTTGACCGGGGGGCTTCTGAAGCTTTCTTT	CSVDRGASEAFF
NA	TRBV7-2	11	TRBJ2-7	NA	TGTGCCAGCAGCTTAATAGACGAGCAGTACTTC	CASSLIDEQYF
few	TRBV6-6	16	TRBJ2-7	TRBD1	TGTGCCAGCACCCGCAGGACAGGGGAAAGTTCCTACGAGCAGTACTTC	CASTRRTGESSYEQYF
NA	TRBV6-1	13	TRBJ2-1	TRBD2	TGTGCCAGCATCGGGGGGTTGTTCGGTGAGCAGTTCTTC	CASIGGLFGEQFF
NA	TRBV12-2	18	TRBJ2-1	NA	TGTGCAAGTCGCTTTGGACAGCAACCATTACGATCCTACAATGAGCAGTTCTTC	CASRFGQQPLRSYNEQFF
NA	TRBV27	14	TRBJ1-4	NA	TGTGCCAGCAGTTTACGTCAGGGGCAGGAAAAACTGTTTTTT	CASSLRQGQEKLFF